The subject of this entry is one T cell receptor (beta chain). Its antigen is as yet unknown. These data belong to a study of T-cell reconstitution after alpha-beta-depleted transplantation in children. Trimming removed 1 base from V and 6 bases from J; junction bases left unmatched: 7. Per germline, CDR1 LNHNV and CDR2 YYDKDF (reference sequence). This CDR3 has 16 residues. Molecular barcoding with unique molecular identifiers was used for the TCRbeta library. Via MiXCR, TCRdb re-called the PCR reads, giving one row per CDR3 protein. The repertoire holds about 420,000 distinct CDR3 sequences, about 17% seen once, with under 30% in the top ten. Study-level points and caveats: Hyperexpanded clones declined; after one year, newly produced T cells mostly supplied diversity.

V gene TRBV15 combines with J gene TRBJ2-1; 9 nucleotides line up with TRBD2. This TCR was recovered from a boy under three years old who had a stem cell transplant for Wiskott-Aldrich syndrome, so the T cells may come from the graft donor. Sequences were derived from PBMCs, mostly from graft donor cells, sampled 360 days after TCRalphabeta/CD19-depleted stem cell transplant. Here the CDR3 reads CATSRVAGVGVNEQFF. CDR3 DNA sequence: TGTGCCACCAGCAGAGTAGCGGGAGTAGGAGTCAATGAGCAGTTCTTC.